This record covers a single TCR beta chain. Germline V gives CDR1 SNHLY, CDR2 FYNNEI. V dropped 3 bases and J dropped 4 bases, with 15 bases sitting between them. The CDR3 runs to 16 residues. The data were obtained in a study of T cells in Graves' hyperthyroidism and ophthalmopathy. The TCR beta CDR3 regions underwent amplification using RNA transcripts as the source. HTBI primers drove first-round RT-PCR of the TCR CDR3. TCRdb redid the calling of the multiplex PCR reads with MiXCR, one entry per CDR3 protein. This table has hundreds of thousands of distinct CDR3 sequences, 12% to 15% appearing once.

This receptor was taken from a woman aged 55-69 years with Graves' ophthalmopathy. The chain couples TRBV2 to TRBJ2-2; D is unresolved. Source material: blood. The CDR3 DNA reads TGTGCCAGCAGTGACCCGACAAGCCAATTCACCGGGGAGCTGTTTTTT. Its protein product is CASSDPTSQFTGELFF.